This TCR beta chain was recovered during a study of low-dose radiotherapy and immunotherapy resistance in tumors. V was pared by 1 base and J by 2 bases, with 11 bases between. The CDR3 consists of 15 residues. Germline CDR1 is LGHDT and CDR2 is YNNKEL (reference sequence). Alpha- and beta-chain coverage of first-strand cDNA came from TRAV- and TRBV-specific primers. With a constant-region primer and a V-primer adapter, TCRs were subjected to 20 PCR cycles of amplification. TCRdb re-called the reads through MiXCR, storing one row per CDR3 protein. The sample contains tens of thousands of distinct CDR3 sequences, 18% of which appear only once. This clonotype occurred many times. Sample time point: before trial treatment. Donors were given nivolumab, ipilimumab, aspirin, low-dose cyclophosphamide and low-dose radiotherapy.

This TCR was sampled from a male donor with prostate cancer. The V gene is TRBV3-1, the J gene TRBJ1-2, with D unresolved. Sequencing used PBMCs, obtained before treatment. The CDR3 DNA reads TGTGCCAGCAGCCAAGGACCGGCGGAGAACTATGGCTACACCTTC. Its translation: CASSQGPAENYGYTF.